This T cell receptor beta chain appears in the sequencing data of a study of OX40 agonist ivuxolimab in advanced cancers. The data were produced by immunoSEQ multiplex PCR, yet TCRdb's version contains in-frame clones alone and is incomplete. The repertoire holds about 89,000 clones, with more than 75% as singletons. Trimming removed 2 bases at V and 10 bases at J, with 21 bases between. Germline values: CDR1 SGDLS, CDR2 YYNGEE. This CDR3 is 15 amino acids long. The source is an adult with an advanced solid tumor such as melanoma, head and neck, liver or kidney cancer. The J gene is TRBJ1-1, the V gene TRBV9; possibly TRBD1 for D (5 bases). Sequenced material: CD4+ or CD8+ T cells sorted from blood, taken in a trial of the OX40 agonist ivuxolimab. Here the CDR3 reads CASSVKVRGRTSAFF. The CDR3 region has the DNA TGTGCCAGCAGCGTTAAGGTGCGGGGCAGGACATCAGCTTTCTTT.